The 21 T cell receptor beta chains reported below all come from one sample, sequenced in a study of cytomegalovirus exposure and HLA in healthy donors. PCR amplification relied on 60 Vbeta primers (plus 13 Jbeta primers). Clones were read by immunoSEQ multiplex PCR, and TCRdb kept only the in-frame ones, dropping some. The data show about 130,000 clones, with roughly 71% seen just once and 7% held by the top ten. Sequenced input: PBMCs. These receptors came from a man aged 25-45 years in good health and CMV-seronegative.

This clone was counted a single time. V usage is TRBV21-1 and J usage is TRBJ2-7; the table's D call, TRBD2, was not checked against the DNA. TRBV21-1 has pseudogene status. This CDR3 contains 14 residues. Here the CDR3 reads CASSKEARSYEQYF. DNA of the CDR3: TGTGCCAGCAGCAAGGAGGCCAGATCCTACGAGCAGTACTTC.

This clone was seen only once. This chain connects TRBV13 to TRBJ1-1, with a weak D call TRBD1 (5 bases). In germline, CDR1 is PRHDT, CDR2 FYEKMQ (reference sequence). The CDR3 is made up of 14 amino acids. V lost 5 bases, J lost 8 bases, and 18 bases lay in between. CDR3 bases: TGTGCCAGCAGCCTCAGTGGGGCCGGATCCGAAGCTTTCTTT. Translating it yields CASSLSGAGSEAFF. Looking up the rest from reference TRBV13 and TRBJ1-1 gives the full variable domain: AAGVIQSPRHLIKEKRETATLKCYPIPRHDTVYWYQQGPGQDPQFLISFYEKMQSDKGSIPDRFSAQQFSDYHSELNMSSLELGDSALYFCASSLSGAGSEAFFGQGTRLTVV.

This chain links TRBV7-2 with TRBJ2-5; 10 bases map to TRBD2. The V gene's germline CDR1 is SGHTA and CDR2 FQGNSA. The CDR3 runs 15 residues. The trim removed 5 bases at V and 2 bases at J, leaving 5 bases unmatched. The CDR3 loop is CASSPLAGPQETQYF. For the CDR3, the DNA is TGTGCCAGCAGCCCACTAGCGGGGCCTCAAGAGACCCAGTACTTC.

The CDR3 is CASSLGGSGGPGETQYF. CDR3 in DNA: TGCGCCAGCAGCTTGGGAGGTAGCGGGGGCCCGGGGGAGACCCAGTACTTC. V is TRBV5-1 and J is TRBJ2-5, with 9 bases aligning to TRBD2. The CDR3 covers 17 residues. From germline, CDR1 is SGHRS and CDR2 YFSETQ. J gave up 5 bases and V 0 bases, and 11 bases lay outside the gene matches.

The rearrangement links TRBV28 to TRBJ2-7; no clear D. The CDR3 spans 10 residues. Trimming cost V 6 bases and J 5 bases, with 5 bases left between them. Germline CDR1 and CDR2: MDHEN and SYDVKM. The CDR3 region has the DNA TGTGCCAGCAGCACGGACGAGCAGTACTTC. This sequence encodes CASSTDEQYF.

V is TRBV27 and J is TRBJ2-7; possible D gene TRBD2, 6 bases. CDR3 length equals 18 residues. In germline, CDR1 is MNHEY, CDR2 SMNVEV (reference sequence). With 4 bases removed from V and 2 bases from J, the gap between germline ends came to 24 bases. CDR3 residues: CASSSLSGTQEGPYEQYF. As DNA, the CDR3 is TGTGCCAGCAGTTCACTCTCCGGGACTCAGGAGGGTCCCTACGAGCAGTACTTC.

CDR3 sequence (DNA): TGCGCCAGCAGCCAGCTAGCGGGGGGAAGAACCGATACGCAGTATTTT. Encoded protein: CASSQLAGGRTDTQYF. The gene calls are TRBV5-1 and TRBJ2-3, with 11 bases lining up with TRBD2. Germline V lookup: CDR1 SGHRS, CDR2 YFSETQ. Trimming cost V 4 bases and J 6 bases; bases outside gene matches: 10. This CDR3 has 16 residues.

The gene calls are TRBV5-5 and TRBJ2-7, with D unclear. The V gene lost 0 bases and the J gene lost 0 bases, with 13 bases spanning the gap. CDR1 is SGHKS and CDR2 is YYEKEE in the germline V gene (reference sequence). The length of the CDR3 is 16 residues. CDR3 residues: CASSLAGADFSYEQYF. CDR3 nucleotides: TGTGCCAGCAGCTTGGCCGGCGCAGACTTCTCCTACGAGCAGTACTTC.

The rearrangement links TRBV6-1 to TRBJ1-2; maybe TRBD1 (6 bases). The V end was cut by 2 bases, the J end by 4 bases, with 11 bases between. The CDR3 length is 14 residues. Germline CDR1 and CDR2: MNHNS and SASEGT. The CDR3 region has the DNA TGTGCCAGCAGTGAATTTACACAGGGCTATGGCTACACCTTC. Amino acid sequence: CASSEFTQGYGYTF.

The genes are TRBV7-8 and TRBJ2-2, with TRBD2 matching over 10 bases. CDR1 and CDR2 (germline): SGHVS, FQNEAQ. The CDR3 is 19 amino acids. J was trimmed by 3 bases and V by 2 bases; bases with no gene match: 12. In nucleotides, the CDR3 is TGTGCCAGCAGCTTACGGATGGGAGCGGGAGGGTGGGACACCGGGGAGCTGTTTTTT. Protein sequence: CASSLRMGAGGWDTGELFF.

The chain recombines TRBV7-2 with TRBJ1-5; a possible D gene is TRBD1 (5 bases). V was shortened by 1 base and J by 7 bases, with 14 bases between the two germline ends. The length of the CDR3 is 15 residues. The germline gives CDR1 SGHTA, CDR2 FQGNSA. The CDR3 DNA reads TGTGCCAGCAGCTTAGGGGCCAGGGAACACCAGCCCCAGCATTTT. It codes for CASSLGAREHQPQHF. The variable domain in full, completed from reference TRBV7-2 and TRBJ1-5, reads GAGVSQSPSNKVTEKGKDVELRCDPISGHTALYWYRQSLGQGLEFLIYFQGNSAPDKSGLPSDRFSAERTGGSVSTLTIQRTQQEDSAVYLCASSLGAREHQPQHFGDGTRLSIL.

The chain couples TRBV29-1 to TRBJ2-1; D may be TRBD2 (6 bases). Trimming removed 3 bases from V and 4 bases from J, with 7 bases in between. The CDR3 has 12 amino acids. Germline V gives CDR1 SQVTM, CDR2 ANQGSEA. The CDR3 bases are TGCAGCGTTGACGCGGGGTACAATGAGCAGTTCTTC. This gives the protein CSVDAGYNEQFF.

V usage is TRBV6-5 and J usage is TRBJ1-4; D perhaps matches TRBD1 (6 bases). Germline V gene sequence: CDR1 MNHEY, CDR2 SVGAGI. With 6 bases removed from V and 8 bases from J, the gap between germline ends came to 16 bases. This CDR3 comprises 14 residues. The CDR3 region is CASSPPGGGEKLFF. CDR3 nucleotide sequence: TGTGCCAGCAGCCCCCCGGGGGGCGGAGAAAAACTGTTTTTT.

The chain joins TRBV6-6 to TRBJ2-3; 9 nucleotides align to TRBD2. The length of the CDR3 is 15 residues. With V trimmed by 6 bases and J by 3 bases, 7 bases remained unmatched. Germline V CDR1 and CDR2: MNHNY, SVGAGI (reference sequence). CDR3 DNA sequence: TGTGCCAGCAGGACAGGTAGCGGGGGTACAGATACGCAGTATTTT. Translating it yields CASRTGSGGTDTQYF.

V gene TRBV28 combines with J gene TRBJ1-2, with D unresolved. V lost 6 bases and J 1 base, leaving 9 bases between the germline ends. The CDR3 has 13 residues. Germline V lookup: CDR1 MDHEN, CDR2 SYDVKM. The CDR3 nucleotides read TGTGCCAGCAGGTCTGGAGTTAACTATGGCTACACCTTC. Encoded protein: CASRSGVNYGYTF.

Written as DNA, the CDR3 is TGTGCCAGCAGCCCGGGACAAGGGCCGAGCGAGCAGTTCTTC. Protein sequence: CASSPGQGPSEQFF. The chain carries TRBV4-2 and TRBJ2-1; the D gene is possibly TRBD1 (6 bases). From germline, CDR1 is LGHNA and CDR2 YNFKEQ. Trimming shortened V by 4 bases and J by 10 bases, and 17 bases separated the two germline ends. The CDR3 covers 14 residues.

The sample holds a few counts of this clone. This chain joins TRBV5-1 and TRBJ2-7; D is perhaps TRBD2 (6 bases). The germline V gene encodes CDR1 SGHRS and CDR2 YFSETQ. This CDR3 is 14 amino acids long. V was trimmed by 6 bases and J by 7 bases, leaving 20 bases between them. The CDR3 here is CASNPTAAGQEQYF. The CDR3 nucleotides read TGCGCCAGCAACCCGACCGCCGCGGGGCAAGAGCAGTACTTC.

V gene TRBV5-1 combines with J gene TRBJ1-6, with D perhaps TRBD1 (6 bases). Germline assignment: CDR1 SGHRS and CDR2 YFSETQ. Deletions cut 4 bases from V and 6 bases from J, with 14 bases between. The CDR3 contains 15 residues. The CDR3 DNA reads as TGCGCCAGCAGCGTGGGTGGGACAACTAATTCACCCCTCCACTTT. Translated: CASSVGGTTNSPLHF.

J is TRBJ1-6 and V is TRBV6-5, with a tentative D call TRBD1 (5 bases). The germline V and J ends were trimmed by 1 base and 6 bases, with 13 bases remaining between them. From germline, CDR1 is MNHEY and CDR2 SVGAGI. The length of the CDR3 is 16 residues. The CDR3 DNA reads TGTGCCAGCAGTTACTTCCCGGGCCAGGGTAATTCACCCCTCCACTTT. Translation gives CASSYFPGQGNSPLHF.

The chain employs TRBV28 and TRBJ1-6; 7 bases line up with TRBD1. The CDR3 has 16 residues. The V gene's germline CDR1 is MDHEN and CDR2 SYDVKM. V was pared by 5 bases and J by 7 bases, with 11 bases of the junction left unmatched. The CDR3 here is CASSPTQGLRNSPLHF. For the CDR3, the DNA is TGTGCCAGCAGTCCAACACAGGGGTTGAGGAATTCACCCCTCCACTTT. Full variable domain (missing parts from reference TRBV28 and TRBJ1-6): DVKVTQSSRYLVKRTGEKVFLECVQDMDHENMFWYRQDPGLGLRLIYFSYDVKMKEKGDIPEGYSVSREKKERFSLILESASTNQTSMYLCASSPTQGLRNSPLHFGNGTRLTVT.

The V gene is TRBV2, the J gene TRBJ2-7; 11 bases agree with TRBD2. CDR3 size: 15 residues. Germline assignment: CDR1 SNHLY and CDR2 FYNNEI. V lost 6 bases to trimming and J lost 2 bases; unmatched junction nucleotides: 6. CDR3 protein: CASRKGLADAYEQYF. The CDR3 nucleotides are TGTGCCAGCAGAAAGGGACTAGCGGATGCCTACGAGCAGTACTTC.